These T cell receptor beta chains were read from a single sample in a study of blood T cell repertoires in COVID-19. Here immunoSEQ multiplex PCR was the method, and the copy in TCRdb shows in-frame clones only, minus some. In the table there are 180,000 or so clones, approximately 89% of which are singletons. The source material was peripheral blood. The source is a woman in her thirties with acute or convalescent COVID-19. Each CDR3 is given with its conserved first and last residue. Each record gives: clone size, V gene, D gene, J gene, CDR3 DNA, CDR3 protein. D genes are given only for firm matches. Clone size appears in some rows only: once, few, many, or a class for an expanded clone.

>once|TRBV27|.|TRBJ2-3
TGTGCCAGCAGTCCCCAGGTGGCAGATACGCAGTATTTT
CASSPQVADTQYF
>once|TRBV10-1|TRBD2|TRBJ2-4
TGCGCCAGCAGTGAGGGGCTAGCGGGAGGTCAAAACATTCAGTACTTC
CASSEGLAGGQNIQYF
>.|TRBV2|TRBD2|TRBJ2-7
TGTGCCAGCTCCGGGCGGTCGGGGGGCTACGAGCAGTACTTC
CASSGRSGGYEQYF
>.|TRBV7-9|TRBD2|TRBJ2-1
TGTGCCAGCAGCAAATCAAGCGGGAGCTCCTACAATGAGCAGTTCTTC
CASSKSSGSSYNEQFF
>once|TRBV27|.|TRBJ2-3
TGTGCCAGCAGTTCCAAGCGCCCCTCGGACAGAACAGACCTCACAGATACGCAGTATTTT
CASSSKRPSDRTDLTDTQYF
>.|TRBV7-9|TRBD1|TRBJ2-3
TGTGCCAGCAGCTTAGGGACAACAGGGGGCTATGGAGATACGCAGTATTTT
CASSLGTTGGYGDTQYF
>.|TRBV29-1|TRBD2|TRBJ2-1
TGCAGCGTTGGGGGGCTAGCGGGAAAGGATGAGCAGTTCTTC
CSVGGLAGKDEQFF
>.|TRBV19|.|TRBJ1-1
TGTGCCTCCTCCCGGCTGGGGGGTGGGCCTGAAGCTTTCTTT
CASSRLGGGPEAFF
>.|TRBV2|.|TRBJ1-4
TGTGCCAGCAATATGGGGGCAATCATTGAAAAACTGTTTTTT
CASNMGAIIEKLFF
>.|TRBV11-2|.|TRBJ2-1
TGTGCCAGCAGCTTCGGAGATGAGCAGTTCTTC
CASSFGDEQFF
>.|TRBV2|TRBD2|TRBJ2-1
TGTGCCAGTCGGACTAGCGGGAGGGCCGGTGAGCAGTTCTTC
CASRTSGRAGEQFF
>.|TRBV7-9|TRBD1|TRBJ1-5
TGTGCCAGCAGCTTTCAGGGGGATCAGCCCCAGCATTTT
CASSFQGDQPQHF
>.|TRBV27|.|TRBJ2-3
TGTGCCAGCAGTCCACCTTTGACTAGCACAGATACGCAGTATTTT
CASSPPLTSTDTQYF
>.|TRBV5-1|.|TRBJ1-2
TGCGCCAGCAGCTTGGACAGACGGTATGGCTACACCTTC
CASSLDRRYGYTF
>.|TRBV4-2|TRBD2|TRBJ2-1
TGTGCCAGCAGCCAAGGAACTAGCGAACCCGGCCGACCGTTCTTC
CASSQGTSEPGRPFF
>.|TRBV2|.|TRBJ2-1
TGTGCCAGCAGTGAACTGAGTCTAACCTACAATGAGCAGTTCTTC
CASSELSLTYNEQFF
>.|TRBV7-9|TRBD2|TRBJ2-7
TGTGCCAGCAGCAAGGCCCAGCGGGAGGTGAACGAGCAGTACTTC
CASSKAQREVNEQYF
>.|TRBV7-9|.|TRBJ2-3
TGTGCCAGCATGCGGGTCCAAGGTACGCAGTATTTT
CASMRVQGTQYF
>.|TRBV7-8|.|TRBJ1-2
TGTGCCAGCAGCTTAGGCCGAGGGTTTTATGGCTACACCTTC
CASSLGRGFYGYTF
>.|TRBV9|.|TRBJ2-2
TGTGCCAGCAGCGGGACGACAGCGAACACCGGGGAGCTGTTTTTT
CASSGTTANTGELFF
>few|TRBV27|.|TRBJ2-5
TGTGCCAGCAGTTTGACTTCGGTTGAAAAGACCCAGTACTTC
CASSLTSVEKTQYF
>.|TRBV7-2|TRBD2|TRBJ2-7
TGTGCCAGCAGCTTAGAGGTTGCGGGGGACTACGAGCAGTACTTC
CASSLEVAGDYEQYF
>.|TRBV28|TRBD2|TRBJ2-4
TGTGCCAGCAGTCGCTTAGACGGGGGGGTCAAAAACATTCAGTACTTC
CASSRLDGGVKNIQYF
>.|TRBV2|TRBD2|TRBJ2-7
TGTGCCAGCAGTGTATGGGTGCAGCGGGAGGGGCAGTACTTC
CASSVWVQREGQYF
>.|TRBV19|.|TRBJ2-1
TGTGCCAGTGGGCCTGTCAAGACCCGATACAATGAGCAGTTCTTC
CASGPVKTRYNEQFF
>.|TRBV7-8|.|TRBJ2-7
TGTGCCAGCAGCGAAGAGACAGGCCCCTACGAGCAGTACTTC
CASSEETGPYEQYF
>once|TRBV19|TRBD2|TRBJ2-1
TGTGCCACCAGGCCATTGGCTAGCGGCAATGAGCAGTTCTTC
CATRPLASGNEQFF
>.|TRBV9|.|TRBJ2-3
TGTGCCAGCAGTAGGGACTTCACAGATACGCAGTATTTT
CASSRDFTDTQYF
>once|TRBV7-2|.|TRBJ2-1
TGTGCCAGCAGCTTAGATCGTGCGACTCTCAATGAGCAGTTCTTC
CASSLDRATLNEQFF
>.|TRBV13|TRBD2|TRBJ2-1
TGTGCCAGCAGCTTATATCTAGCGGAGCACAATGAGCAGTTCTTC
CASSLYLAEHNEQFF
>once|TRBV5-1|.|TRBJ1-1
TGCGCCAGCAAAGGTCGGGAAGTTCACACTGAAGCTTTCTTT
CASKGREVHTEAFF
>.|TRBV5-1|.|TRBJ2-5
TGCGCCAGCAGTATCGCAGGGATCCCCCAAGAGACCCAGTACTTC
CASSIAGIPQETQYF
>few|TRBV4-1|.|TRBJ1-1
TGCGCCAGCAGCCTACAGGGTTGGCTGCAAGCTTTCTTT
CASSLQGWLQAFF